The source of this T cell receptor (beta chain) is a study of T cell responses to AZD1222 COVID-19 vaccine. Regarding the study as a whole: Only after the peak T cell response were repertoires sampled.

A note on this clone: The antigen is undetermined.

Clones were read by immunoSEQ multiplex PCR, and TCRdb kept only the in-frame ones, dropping some. The table includes about 140,000 clones, roughly 92% detected once. The material was peripheral blood, obtained 28 days after the second AZD1222 dose. This clonotype originated in an adult who received the AZD1222 COVID-19 vaccine.

The CDR3, as DNA: TGTGCCAGCAGCGTAGTCCCGCGGGAGTCCTCAGATACGCAGTATTTT. Its translation is CASSVVPRESSDTQYF. This rearrangement joins TRBV9 to TRBJ2-3; 7 bases are shared with TRBD2. V was pared by 0 bases and J by 4 bases, with 8 bases of the junction left unmatched. Per the germline V gene, CDR1 is SGDLS and CDR2 is YYNGEE. There are 16 residues in the CDR3.